The clone carrying this T cell receptor (beta chain) was recorded at least ten times. RNA transcripts were the template, and TCR beta CDR3 regions were amplified from them. A first-round RT-PCR used HTBI primers, followed by a second-round multiplex PCR. MiXCR was run by TCRdb on the multiplex PCR reads, yielding one entry per CDR3 protein. The sample shows roughly 600,000 distinct CDR3 sequences, under 40% of them seen only once. Germline V gene data show CDR1 as SQVTM and CDR2 as ANQGSEA. The CDR3 is made up of 13 amino acids. The V and J ends lost 8 bases and 0 bases, in that order; junction bases with no gene match: 6. This specimen belongs to a study of Graves' ophthalmopathy and Graves' hyperthyroidism.

The chain uses TRBV29-1 and TRBJ2-7, with 8 bases that match TRBD1. This sequence originates from an adult man with Graves' hyperthyroidism. The material sequenced was peripheral blood or thyroid tissue (not recorded which). CDR3 region: CSLRTGSSYEQYF. CDR3 sequence (DNA): TGCAGCCTTAGGACAGGGAGCTCCTACGAGCAGTACTTC.